Listed below are T cell receptor beta chains from one sample, sequenced in a study of response to subunit inactivated influenza vaccine. TCRdb redid the calling of the RT-PCR reads with MiXCR, one entry per CDR3 protein. The data hold 500,000 or so distinct CDR3 sequences, with approximately 15% observed a single time. The input for sequencing was CD4+ T cells sorted from PBMCs, taken roughly 24 months after vaccination. The receptors were sampled from a man between 50 and 75 years old who received an inactivated influenza vaccine. The CDR3 runs from the conserved cysteine through the conserved F or W. Each record gives: clone size, D gene, V gene, J gene, CDR3 length, CDR3 protein, CDR3 DNA. The D gene is left open where the match is weak. The size entry is marked missing in some rows and otherwise reads once, few, many or a size class.

clone size: few; D gene: NA; V gene: TRBV20-1; J gene: TRBJ1-1; CDR3 length: 14; CDR3 protein: CSASAGDRLTEAFF; CDR3 DNA: TGCAGTGCTAGCGCAGGGGATAGGTTGACTGAAGCTTTCTTT
clone size: NA; D gene: NA; V gene: TRBV5-1; J gene: TRBJ1-1; CDR3 length: 14; CDR3 protein: CASSLGGWDTEAFF; CDR3 DNA: TGCGCCAGCAGCTTGGGCGGCTGGGACACTGAAGCTTTCTTT
clone size: NA; D gene: NA; V gene: TRBV28; J gene: TRBJ2-7; CDR3 length: 15; CDR3 protein: CASSPGTLKTYEQYF; CDR3 DNA: TGTGCCAGCAGCCCCGGGACCTTAAAGACCTACGAGCAGTACTTC
clone size: many; D gene: NA; V gene: TRBV20-1; J gene: TRBJ2-7; CDR3 length: 14; CDR3 protein: CSAFSSGHDYEQYF; CDR3 DNA: TGCAGTGCTTTCTCCAGCGGGCATGACTACGAGCAGTACTTC
clone size: NA; D gene: TRBD2; V gene: TRBV5-1; J gene: TRBJ2-3; CDR3 length: 16; CDR3 protein: CASSLVRGGLADTQYF; CDR3 DNA: TGCGCCAGCAGCTTGGTTCGCGGGGGACTGGCAGATACGCAGTATTTT
clone size: few; D gene: NA; V gene: TRBV15; J gene: TRBJ2-7; CDR3 length: 14; CDR3 protein: CATSRDGGAYEQYF; CDR3 DNA: TGTGCCACCAGCAGAGACGGCGGAGCCTACGAGCAGTACTTC
clone size: few; D gene: NA; V gene: TRBV4-2; J gene: TRBJ2-1; CDR3 length: 16; CDR3 protein: CASSQDPRAFGDEQFF; CDR3 DNA: TGTGCCAGCAGCCAAGATCCCAGAGCCTTTGGCGATGAGCAGTTCTTC
clone size: many; D gene: NA; V gene: TRBV7-2; J gene: TRBJ1-4; CDR3 length: 13; CDR3 protein: CASSLVLHEKLFF; CDR3 DNA: TGTGCCAGCAGCTTAGTCCTACACGAAAAACTGTTTTTT
clone size: NA; D gene: NA; V gene: TRBV7-8; J gene: TRBJ2-6; CDR3 length: 16; CDR3 protein: CASSPQTGSGANVLTF; CDR3 DNA: TGTGCCAGCAGCCCCCAGACAGGCTCTGGGGCCAACGTCCTGACTTTC
clone size: NA; D gene: NA; V gene: TRBV12-3/TRBV12-4; J gene: TRBJ2-7; CDR3 length: 13; CDR3 protein: CASSLHLSYEQYF; CDR3 DNA: TGTGCCAGCAGTTTACACCTATCCTACGAGCAGTACTTC
clone size: once; D gene: NA; V gene: TRBV20-1; J gene: TRBJ2-2; CDR3 length: 16; CDR3 protein: CSARDLRQGNTGELFF; CDR3 DNA: TGCAGTGCTAGAGATCTCCGCCAGGGGAACACCGGGGAGCTGTTTTTT
clone size: few; D gene: NA; V gene: TRBV14; J gene: TRBJ2-7; CDR3 length: 13; CDR3 protein: CASSHLPGAEQYF; CDR3 DNA: TGTGCCAGCAGCCACCTCCCTGGTGCCGAGCAGTACTTC
clone size: few; D gene: NA; V gene: TRBV19; J gene: TRBJ2-3; CDR3 length: 14; CDR3 protein: CASSFSSTTDTQYF; CDR3 DNA: TGTGCCAGTAGTTTTTCTAGCACCACAGATACGCAGTATTTT
clone size: NA; D gene: NA; V gene: TRBV20-1; J gene: TRBJ2-1; CDR3 length: 11; CDR3 protein: CSARGANEQFF; CDR3 DNA: TGCAGTGCCCGGGGGGCCAATGAGCAGTTCTTC
clone size: NA; D gene: NA; V gene: TRBV9; J gene: TRBJ1-3; CDR3 length: 15; CDR3 protein: CASSPQLRMGNTIYF; CDR3 DNA: TGTGCCAGCAGCCCACAATTAAGGATGGGAAACACCATATATTTT
clone size: NA; D gene: NA; V gene: TRBV5-1; J gene: TRBJ2-1; CDR3 length: 13; CDR3 protein: CASSQRAGNEQFF; CDR3 DNA: TGCGCCAGCAGCCAGAGGGCAGGGAATGAGCAGTTCTTC
clone size: few; D gene: TRBD2; V gene: TRBV4-2; J gene: TRBJ2-1; CDR3 length: 15; CDR3 protein: CASSRGTSGDNEQFF; CDR3 DNA: TGTGCCAGCAGCCGAGGGACTAGCGGAGACAATGAGCAGTTCTTC
clone size: few; D gene: NA; V gene: TRBV6-5; J gene: TRBJ2-1; CDR3 length: 15; CDR3 protein: CASSYVRGVSNEQFF; CDR3 DNA: TGTGCCAGCAGTTACGTCAGGGGGGTATCGAATGAGCAGTTCTTC
clone size: few; D gene: NA; V gene: TRBV6-2/TRBV6-3; J gene: TRBJ2-7; CDR3 length: 14; CDR3 protein: CASTSRGATYEQYF; CDR3 DNA: TGTGCCAGCACCTCAAGGGGGGCAACCTACGAGCAGTACTTC
clone size: NA; D gene: NA; V gene: TRBV20-1; J gene: TRBJ1-2; CDR3 length: 14; CDR3 protein: CSARELGTNGGYTF; CDR3 DNA: TGCAGTGCTAGAGAACTAGGGACCAACGGTGGCTACACCTTC
clone size: few; D gene: NA; V gene: TRBV20-1; J gene: TRBJ2-5; CDR3 length: 12; CDR3 protein: CSARSRRETQYF; CDR3 DNA: TGCAGTGCCCGAAGCCGCAGGGAGACCCAGTACTTC
clone size: NA; D gene: NA; V gene: TRBV7-2; J gene: TRBJ2-2; CDR3 length: 14; CDR3 protein: CASSRGSNTGELFF; CDR3 DNA: TGTGCCAGCAGCAGGGGGTCAAACACCGGGGAGCTGTTTTTT
clone size: NA; D gene: TRBD1; V gene: TRBV5-1; J gene: TRBJ2-1; CDR3 length: 17; CDR3 protein: CASSKSTGASSYNEQFF; CDR3 DNA: TGCGCCAGCAGCAAGTCGACAGGGGCGAGCTCCTACAATGAGCAGTTCTTC
clone size: few; D gene: NA; V gene: TRBV7-6; J gene: TRBJ2-1; CDR3 length: 14; CDR3 protein: CASSLDAGLNEQFF; CDR3 DNA: TGTGCCAGCAGCTTAGATGCAGGGCTCAATGAGCAGTTCTTC
clone size: NA; D gene: TRBD2; V gene: TRBV6-2/TRBV6-3; J gene: TRBJ2-5; CDR3 length: 17; CDR3 protein: CASSLRWTSGREETQYF; CDR3 DNA: TGTGCCAGCAGTTTAAGATGGACTAGCGGGAGAGAAGAGACCCAGTACTTC
clone size: NA; D gene: NA; V gene: TRBV7-8; J gene: TRBJ1-2; CDR3 length: 18; CDR3 protein: CASSLVLGTRGLPGGYTF; CDR3 DNA: TGTGCCAGCAGCTTAGTCCTAGGAACTCGGGGACTCCCCGGTGGCTACACCTTC
clone size: NA; D gene: TRBD1; V gene: TRBV20-1; J gene: TRBJ2-7; CDR3 length: 13; CDR3 protein: CSAKDRGPYEQYF; CDR3 DNA: TGCAGTGCTAAGGACAGGGGACCCTACGAGCAGTACTTC
clone size: few; D gene: NA; V gene: TRBV7-7; J gene: TRBJ2-1; CDR3 length: 13; CDR3 protein: CASSFTRESEQFF; CDR3 DNA: TGTGCCAGCAGCTTTACTCGGGAAAGTGAGCAGTTCTTC
clone size: few; D gene: NA; V gene: TRBV12-3/TRBV12-4; J gene: TRBJ1-3; CDR3 length: 14; CDR3 protein: CASSRDRTGNTIYF; CDR3 DNA: TGTGCCAGCAGCCGGGACCGTACTGGAAACACCATATATTTT
clone size: few; D gene: TRBD2; V gene: TRBV29-1; J gene: TRBJ2-3; CDR3 length: 14; CDR3 protein: CSVTTSGRADTQYF; CDR3 DNA: TGCAGCGTCACGACTAGCGGGAGGGCAGATACGCAGTATTTT
clone size: few; D gene: TRBD2; V gene: TRBV12-3/TRBV12-4; J gene: TRBJ2-7; CDR3 length: 14; CDR3 protein: CASSISGGAYEQYF; CDR3 DNA: TGTGCCAGCAGTATTTCGGGGGGTGCCTACGAGCAGTACTTC
clone size: few; D gene: NA; V gene: TRBV12-3/TRBV12-4; J gene: TRBJ2-7; CDR3 length: 12; CDR3 protein: CASTGALYEQYF; CDR3 DNA: TGTGCCTCCACGGGGGCCCTCTACGAGCAGTACTTC
clone size: NA; D gene: TRBD2; V gene: TRBV4-1; J gene: TRBJ2-3; CDR3 length: 16; CDR3 protein: CASSQRPGLAGVTQYF; CDR3 DNA: TGCGCCAGCAGCCAACGTCCGGGACTAGCGGGAGTTACGCAGTATTTT
clone size: NA; D gene: TRBD2; V gene: TRBV7-6; J gene: TRBJ2-5; CDR3 length: 14; CDR3 protein: CASSPSTGGKTQYF; CDR3 DNA: TGTGCCAGCAGTCCTAGTACGGGGGGAAAGACCCAGTACTTC
clone size: few; D gene: NA; V gene: TRBV18; J gene: TRBJ2-6; CDR3 length: 18; CDR3 protein: CASSPSLRSNSGANVLTF; CDR3 DNA: TGTGCCAGCTCACCAAGTCTACGATCAAACTCTGGGGCCAACGTCCTGACTTTC
clone size: NA; D gene: NA; V gene: TRBV4-2; J gene: TRBJ2-1; CDR3 length: 14; CDR3 protein: CASSQESGYNEQFF; CDR3 DNA: TGTGCCAGCAGCCAAGAAAGCGGGTACAATGAGCAGTTCTTC
clone size: NA; D gene: NA; V gene: TRBV12-3/TRBV12-4; J gene: TRBJ1-1; CDR3 length: 13; CDR3 protein: CASSLNSNTEAFF; CDR3 DNA: TGTGCCAGCAGTTTAAACAGTAACACTGAAGCTTTCTTT
clone size: NA; D gene: NA; V gene: TRBV6-1; J gene: TRBJ2-1; CDR3 length: 14; CDR3 protein: CASSERPDNNEQFF; CDR3 DNA: TGTGCCAGCAGTGAAAGGCCGGACAACAATGAGCAGTTCTTC
clone size: NA; D gene: NA; V gene: TRBV12-3/TRBV12-4; J gene: TRBJ2-7; CDR3 length: 13; CDR3 protein: CASSLGSIYEQYF; CDR3 DNA: TGTGCCAGCAGTTTAGGATCCATCTACGAGCAGTACTTC
clone size: NA; D gene: NA; V gene: TRBV10-3; J gene: TRBJ1-1; CDR3 length: 15; CDR3 protein: CAISDVGTANTEAFF; CDR3 DNA: TGTGCCATCAGTGACGTCGGGACGGCGAACACTGAAGCTTTCTTT
clone size: NA; D gene: NA; V gene: TRBV29-1; J gene: TRBJ2-2; CDR3 length: 12; CDR3 protein: CSVGRGNGELFF; CDR3 DNA: TGCAGCGTGGGGAGGGGGAACGGGGAGCTGTTTTTT
clone size: NA; D gene: NA; V gene: TRBV15; J gene: TRBJ2-4; CDR3 length: 13; CDR3 protein: CATSGTTQGVQYF; CDR3 DNA: TGTGCCACCAGCGGGACCACGCAGGGTGTTCAGTACTTC
clone size: NA; D gene: TRBD2; V gene: TRBV24-1; J gene: TRBJ2-3; CDR3 length: 16; CDR3 protein: CATSDQTSGRAGTQYF; CDR3 DNA: TGTGCCACCAGTGACCAGACTAGCGGGAGGGCCGGGACGCAGTATTTT
clone size: NA; D gene: TRBD2; V gene: TRBV7-8; J gene: TRBJ2-2; CDR3 length: 16; CDR3 protein: CASSLETSVNTGELFF; CDR3 DNA: TGTGCCAGCAGCTTAGAGACTAGCGTGAACACCGGGGAGCTGTTTTTT
clone size: few; D gene: TRBD2; V gene: TRBV6-1; J gene: TRBJ2-2; CDR3 length: 17; CDR3 protein: CASSPTGGTANTGELFF; CDR3 DNA: TGTGCCAGCAGCCCTACGGGGGGGACCGCGAACACCGGGGAGCTGTTTTTT
clone size: few; D gene: TRBD1; V gene: TRBV11-2; J gene: TRBJ2-2; CDR3 length: 19; CDR3 protein: CASSFDWWLGDRNTGELFF; CDR3 DNA: TGTGCCAGCAGCTTTGATTGGTGGTTAGGGGACAGGAACACCGGGGAGCTGTTTTTT
clone size: few; D gene: TRBD1; V gene: TRBV5-4; J gene: TRBJ2-1; CDR3 length: 15; CDR3 protein: CASSPRDRDRNEQFF; CDR3 DNA: TGTGCCAGCAGCCCCCGGGACAGGGATAGGAATGAGCAGTTCTTC
clone size: few; D gene: TRBD1; V gene: TRBV10-1; J gene: TRBJ1-5; CDR3 length: 15; CDR3 protein: CASSDPGQGNQPQHF; CDR3 DNA: TGCGCCAGCAGTGATCCAGGACAGGGCAATCAGCCCCAGCATTTT
clone size: NA; D gene: NA; V gene: TRBV29-1; J gene: TRBJ1-5; CDR3 length: 13; CDR3 protein: CSAETGLGQPQHF; CDR3 DNA: TGCAGCGCCGAAACAGGGTTGGGCCAGCCCCAGCATTTT
clone size: few; D gene: NA; V gene: TRBV20-1; J gene: TRBJ1-6; CDR3 length: 12; CDR3 protein: CSAIRTNSPLHF; CDR3 DNA: TGCAGTGCTATCAGGACCAATTCACCCCTCCACTTT
clone size: few; D gene: NA; V gene: TRBV18; J gene: TRBJ1-1; CDR3 length: 13; CDR3 protein: CASSPTGKTEAFF; CDR3 DNA: TGTGCCAGCTCACCAACAGGGAAAACTGAAGCTTTCTTT
clone size: few; D gene: TRBD1; V gene: TRBV18; J gene: TRBJ2-7; CDR3 length: 14; CDR3 protein: CASSPGQDGYEQYF; CDR3 DNA: TGTGCCAGCTCACCCGGACAGGACGGCTACGAGCAGTACTTC
clone size: few; D gene: NA; V gene: TRBV24-1; J gene: TRBJ2-1; CDR3 length: 13; CDR3 protein: CATSDLRKDEQFF; CDR3 DNA: TGTGCCACCAGTGATTTGAGGAAAGATGAGCAGTTCTTC
clone size: NA; D gene: TRBD2; V gene: TRBV3-1; J gene: TRBJ2-7; CDR3 length: 15; CDR3 protein: CASSRILAGVYEQYF; CDR3 DNA: TGTGCCAGCAGCCGAATACTAGCGGGGGTCTACGAGCAGTACTTC
clone size: NA; D gene: NA; V gene: TRBV3-1; J gene: TRBJ2-5; CDR3 length: 15; CDR3 protein: CASSRASRASETQYF; CDR3 DNA: TGTGCCAGCAGCCGGGCCTCGAGGGCCTCGGAGACCCAGTACTTC
clone size: few; D gene: NA; V gene: TRBV4-2; J gene: TRBJ2-1; CDR3 length: 15; CDR3 protein: CASSQDHNSHNEQFF; CDR3 DNA: TGTGCCAGCAGCCAAGATCATAACAGTCACAATGAGCAGTTCTTC
clone size: few; D gene: TRBD2; V gene: TRBV29-1; J gene: TRBJ2-5; CDR3 length: 15; CDR3 protein: CSVESGSLVSETQYF; CDR3 DNA: TGCAGCGTTGAAAGCGGGAGTTTGGTGAGCGAGACCCAGTACTTC